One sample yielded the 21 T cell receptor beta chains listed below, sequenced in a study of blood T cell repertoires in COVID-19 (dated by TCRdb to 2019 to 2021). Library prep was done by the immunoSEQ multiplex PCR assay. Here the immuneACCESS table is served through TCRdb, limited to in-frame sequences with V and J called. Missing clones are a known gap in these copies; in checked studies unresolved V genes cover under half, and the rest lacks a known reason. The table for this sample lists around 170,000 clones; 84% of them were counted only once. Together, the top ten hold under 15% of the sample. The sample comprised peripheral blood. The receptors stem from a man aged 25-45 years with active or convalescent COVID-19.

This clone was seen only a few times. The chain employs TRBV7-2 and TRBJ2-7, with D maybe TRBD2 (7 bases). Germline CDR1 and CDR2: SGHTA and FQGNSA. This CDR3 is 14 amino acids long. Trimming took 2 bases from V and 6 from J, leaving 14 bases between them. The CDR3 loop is CASSLREGEGEQYF. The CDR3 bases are TGTGCCAGCAGCTTAAGGGAGGGGGAGGGCGAGCAGTACTTC. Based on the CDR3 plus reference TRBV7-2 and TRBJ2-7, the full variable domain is GAGVSQSPSNKVTEKGKDVELRCDPISGHTALYWYRQSLGQGLEFLIYFQGNSAPDKSGLPSDRFSAERTGGSVSTLTIQRTQQEDSAVYLCASSLREGEGEQYFGPGTRLTVT.

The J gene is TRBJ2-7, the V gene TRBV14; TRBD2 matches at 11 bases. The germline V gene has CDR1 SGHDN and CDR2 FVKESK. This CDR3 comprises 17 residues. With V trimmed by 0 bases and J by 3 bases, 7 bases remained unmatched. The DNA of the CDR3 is TGTGCCAGCAGCCAAGACTGGGGACTAGCGGATCTCTACGAGCAGTACTTC. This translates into CASSQDWGLADLYEQYF.

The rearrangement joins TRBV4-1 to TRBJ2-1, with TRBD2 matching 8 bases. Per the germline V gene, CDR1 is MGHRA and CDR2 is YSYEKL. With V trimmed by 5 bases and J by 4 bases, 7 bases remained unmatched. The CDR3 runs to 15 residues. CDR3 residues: CASSLRLASYNEQFF. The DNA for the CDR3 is TGCGCCAGCAGCTTGCGACTAGCGAGTTACAATGAGCAGTTCTTC.

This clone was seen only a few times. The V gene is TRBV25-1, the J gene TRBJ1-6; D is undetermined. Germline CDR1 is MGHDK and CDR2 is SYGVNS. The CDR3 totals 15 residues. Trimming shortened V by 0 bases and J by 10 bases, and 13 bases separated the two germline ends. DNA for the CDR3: TGTGCCAGCAGTGAATACGGGGAATCCCGGTCACCCCTCCACTTT. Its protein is CASSEYGESRSPLHF.

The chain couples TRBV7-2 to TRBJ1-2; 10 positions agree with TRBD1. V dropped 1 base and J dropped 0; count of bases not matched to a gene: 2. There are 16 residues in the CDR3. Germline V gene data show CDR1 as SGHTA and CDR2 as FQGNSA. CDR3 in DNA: TGTGCCAGCAGCTTAGGGGGACAGGGGTCTAACTATGGCTACACCTTC. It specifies CASSLGGQGSNYGYTF.

As DNA, the CDR3 is TGTGCCAGCAGTTTATTGGCGGTTAGCACAGATACGCAGTATTTT. Residues: CASSLLAVSTDTQYF. The chain employs TRBV28 and TRBJ2-3, with unresolved D. The CDR3 consists of 15 residues. Trimming pared 1 base from V and 0 bases from J, leaving 8 bases between. The germline V gene encodes CDR1 MDHEN and CDR2 SYDVKM. Using reference TRBV28 and TRBJ2-3 for the parts outside the CDR3, the full variable domain is DVKVTQSSRYLVKRTGEKVFLECVQDMDHENMFWYRQDPGLGLRLIYFSYDVKMKEKGDIPEGYSVSREKKERFSLILESASTNQTSMYLCASSLLAVSTDTQYFGPGTRLTVL.

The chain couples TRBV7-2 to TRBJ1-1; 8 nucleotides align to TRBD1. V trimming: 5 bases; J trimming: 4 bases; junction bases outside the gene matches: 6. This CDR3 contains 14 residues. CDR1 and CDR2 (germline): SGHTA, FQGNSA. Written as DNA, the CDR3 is TGTGCCAGCAGCGGACAGGGCTGGGGCACTGAAGCTTTCTTT. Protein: CASSGQGWGTEAFF.

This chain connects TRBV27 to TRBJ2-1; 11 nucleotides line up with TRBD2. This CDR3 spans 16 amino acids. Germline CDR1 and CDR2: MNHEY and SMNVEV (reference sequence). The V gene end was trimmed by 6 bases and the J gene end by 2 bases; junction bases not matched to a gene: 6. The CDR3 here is CASSSGTSGTYNEQFF. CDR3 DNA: TGTGCCAGCAGCTCTGGGACTAGCGGTACCTACAATGAGCAGTTCTTC.

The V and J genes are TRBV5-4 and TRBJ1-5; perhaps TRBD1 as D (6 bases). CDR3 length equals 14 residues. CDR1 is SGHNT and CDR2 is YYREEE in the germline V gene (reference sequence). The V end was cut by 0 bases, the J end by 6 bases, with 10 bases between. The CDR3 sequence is CASSLDQGTQPQHF. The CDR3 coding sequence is TGTGCCAGCAGCTTGGACCAGGGGACTCAGCCCCAGCATTTT.

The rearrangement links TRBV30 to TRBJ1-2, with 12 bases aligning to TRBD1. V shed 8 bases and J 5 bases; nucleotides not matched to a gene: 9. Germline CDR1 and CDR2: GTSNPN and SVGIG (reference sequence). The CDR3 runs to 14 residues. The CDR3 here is CAGPGTGGRYGYTF. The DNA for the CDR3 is TGTGCCGGGCCCGGGACAGGGGGCAGATATGGCTACACCTTC.

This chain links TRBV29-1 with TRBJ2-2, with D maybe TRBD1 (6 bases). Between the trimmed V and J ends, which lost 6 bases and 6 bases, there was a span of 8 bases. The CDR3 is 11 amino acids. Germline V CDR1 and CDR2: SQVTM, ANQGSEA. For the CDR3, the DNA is TGCAGCGTAGGGGGTCCCGGGGAGCTGTTTTTT. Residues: CSVGGPGELFF.

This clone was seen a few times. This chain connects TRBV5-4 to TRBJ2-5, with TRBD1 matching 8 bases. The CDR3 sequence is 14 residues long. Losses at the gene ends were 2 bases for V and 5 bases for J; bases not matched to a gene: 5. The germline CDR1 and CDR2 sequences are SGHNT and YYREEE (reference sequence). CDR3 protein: CASSFGQGGETQYF. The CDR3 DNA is TGTGCCAGCAGCTTTGGACAGGGTGGGGAGACCCAGTACTTC.

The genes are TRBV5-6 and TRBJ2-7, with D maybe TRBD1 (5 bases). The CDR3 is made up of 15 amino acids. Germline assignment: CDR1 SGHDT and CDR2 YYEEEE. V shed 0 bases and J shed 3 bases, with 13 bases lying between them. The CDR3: CASSLVTGRGYEQYF. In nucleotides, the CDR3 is TGTGCCAGCAGCTTGGTCACAGGCCGAGGCTACGAGCAGTACTTC. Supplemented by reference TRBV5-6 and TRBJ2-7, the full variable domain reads DAGVTQSPTHLIKTRGQQVTLRCSPKSGHDTVSWYQQALGQGPQFIFQYYEEEERQRGNFPDRFSGHQFPNYSSELNVNALLLGDSALYLCASSLVTGRGYEQYFGPGTRLTVT.

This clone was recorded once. The CDR3 DNA sequence: TGCGCCAGCAGCCAAGATCCCCGCGGCTTCTATGGCTACACCTTC. Translation: CASSQDPRGFYGYTF. The V call is TRBV4-1, the J call TRBJ1-2; D is ambiguous. The CDR3 loop spans 15 amino acids. Trimming pared 0 bases from V and 4 bases from J, leaving 12 bases between. Germline-derived CDR1 and CDR2 are MGHRA and YSYEKL.

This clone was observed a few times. The CDR3 is CAMAGGETQYF. Here the CDR3 DNA reads TGTGCCATGGCAGGGGGAGAGACCCAGTACTTC. The rearrangement uses TRBV25-1 and TRBJ2-5, with 7 positions matching TRBD1. Per germline, CDR1 MGHDK and CDR2 SYGVNS. V gave up 10 bases and J gave up 4 bases; unmatched junction bases: 3. There are 11 residues in the CDR3.

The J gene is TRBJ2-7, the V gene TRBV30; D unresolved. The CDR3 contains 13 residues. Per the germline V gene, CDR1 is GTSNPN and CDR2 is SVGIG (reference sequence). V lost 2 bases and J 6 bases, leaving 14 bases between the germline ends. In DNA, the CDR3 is TGTGCCTGGAGTTCTCTCTTTCAGTCCGAGCAGTACGTC. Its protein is CAWSSLFQSEQYV.

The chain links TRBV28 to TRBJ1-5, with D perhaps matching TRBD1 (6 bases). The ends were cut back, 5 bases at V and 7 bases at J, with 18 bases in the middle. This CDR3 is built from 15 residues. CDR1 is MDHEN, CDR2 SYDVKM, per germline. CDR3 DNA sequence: TGTGCCAGCAGTGCCCCGGTGGGGGCTGGGCAGCCCCAGCATTTT. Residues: CASSAPVGAGQPQHF.

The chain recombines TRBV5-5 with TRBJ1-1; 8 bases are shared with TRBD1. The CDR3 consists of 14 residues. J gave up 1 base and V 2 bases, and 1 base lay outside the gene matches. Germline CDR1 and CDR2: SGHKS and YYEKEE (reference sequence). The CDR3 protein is CASSLQGGNTEAFF. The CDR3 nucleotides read TGTGCCAGCAGCTTACAGGGGGGGAACACTGAAGCTTTCTTT.

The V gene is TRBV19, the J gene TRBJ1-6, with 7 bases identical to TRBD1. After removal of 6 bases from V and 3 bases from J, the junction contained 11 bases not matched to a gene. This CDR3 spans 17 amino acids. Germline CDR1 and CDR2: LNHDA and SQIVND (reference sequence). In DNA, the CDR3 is TGTGCCAGTAGCGCCCTTACAGGGGCTGACTATAATTCACCCCTCCACTTT. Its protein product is CASSALTGADYNSPLHF.

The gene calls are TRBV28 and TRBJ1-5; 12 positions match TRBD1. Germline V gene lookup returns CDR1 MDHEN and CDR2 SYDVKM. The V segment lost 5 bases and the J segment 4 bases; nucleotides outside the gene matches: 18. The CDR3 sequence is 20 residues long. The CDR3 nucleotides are TGTGCCAGCAGTGGTGGGAGCGCCGGGACAGGGGGCACAAGGAATCAGCCCCAGCATTTT. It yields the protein CASSGGSAGTGGTRNQPQHF.

For the CDR3, the DNA is TGTGCCAGCAGGTATCGACTAGCCCAAGAGGCAGATACGCAGTATTTT. Its translation is CASRYRLAQEADTQYF. This chain uses TRBV7-2 with TRBJ2-3; TRBD2 matches 7 bases. Germline V gene data show CDR1 as SGHTA and CDR2 as FQGNSA. CDR3 size: 16 residues. The trim removed 6 bases at V and 4 bases at J, leaving 13 bases unmatched.